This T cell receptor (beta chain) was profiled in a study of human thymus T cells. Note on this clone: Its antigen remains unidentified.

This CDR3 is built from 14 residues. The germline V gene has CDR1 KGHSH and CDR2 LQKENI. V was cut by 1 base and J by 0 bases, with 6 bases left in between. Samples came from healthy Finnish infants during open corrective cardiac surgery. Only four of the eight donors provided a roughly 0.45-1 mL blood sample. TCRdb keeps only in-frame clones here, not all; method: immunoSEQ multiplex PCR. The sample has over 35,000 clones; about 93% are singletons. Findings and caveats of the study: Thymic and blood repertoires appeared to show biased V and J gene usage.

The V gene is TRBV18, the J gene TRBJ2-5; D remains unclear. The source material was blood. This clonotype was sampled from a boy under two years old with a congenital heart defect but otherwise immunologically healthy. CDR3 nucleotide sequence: TGTGCCAGCTCACCACGGGCAGACCAAGAGACCCAGTACTTC. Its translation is CASSPRADQETQYF.